The T cell receptor (beta chain) described here comes from a study of cytomegalovirus exposure and HLA in healthy donors. Study conclusions and caveats: Differences between HLA loci emerged in a later analysis of TCR association rates, with DRB1 most and HLA-C fewest.

Turning to this clone: Its cognate antigen is unknown.

PCR primers comprised 60 Vbeta and 13 Jbeta primers. In the original analysis: An analysis performed later counted 81 million or so unique TCR beta chains (roughly 10 million of them shared). Some clones are missing from TCRdb's copy, which holds only in-frame ones; the method was immunoSEQ multiplex PCR. For V, J and clone size, that table is used; D and trimming come from the DNA. The table has approximately 100,000 clones, approximately 70% seen once. The CDR3 covers 16 residues. Germline lookup yields CDR1 MGHRA and CDR2 YSYEKL. V was clipped by 0 bases and J by 2 bases; unmatched bases: 3. This sequence originates from a woman in her late teens or twenties in good health and CMV-seropositive. Sample: PBMCs. The genes are TRBV4-1 and TRBJ2-3; 9 nucleotides agree with TRBD1. The CDR3 spells CASSQDGQGPTDTQYF. The CDR3 bases are TGCGCCAGCAGCCAAGACGGACAGGGGCCCACAGATACGCAGTATTTT.